The source of this T cell receptor beta chain is a study of T cells in Graves' hyperthyroidism and ophthalmopathy. Hyperthyroidism was newly diagnosed in patients aged 18 to 65 (duration under 2 months). Patients were excluded because of uncontrolled infection, other autoimmune disease, pregnancy or lactation. The diagnostic basis comprised clinical symptoms, serum thyroxine and TRAb, thyroid ultrasound and orbital computed tomography. Researchers took RNA transcripts and amplified the TCR beta CDR3 regions from them. TCR CDR3 regions were first amplified by RT-PCR with HTBI primers. TCRdb redid the calling of the multiplex PCR reads with MiXCR, one entry per CDR3 protein. The sample carries 600,000 to 800,000 distinct CDR3 sequences, about a third recorded once. The CDR3 has 18 residues. V shed 1 base and J shed 3 bases, with 22 bases lying between them. Germline V gene lookup returns CDR1 LNHNV and CDR2 YYDKDF (reference sequence).

Sequenced material: blood. The chain couples TRBV15 to TRBJ2-7; D might be TRBD1 (6 bases). This TCR came from a woman aged 40 to 50 with Graves' hyperthyroidism. Here the CDR3 DNA reads TGTGCCACCAGCAGAGTCCGGACAGTGCTATCTCAGCGCTACGAGCAGTACTTC. Translated: CATSRVRTVLSQRYEQYF.